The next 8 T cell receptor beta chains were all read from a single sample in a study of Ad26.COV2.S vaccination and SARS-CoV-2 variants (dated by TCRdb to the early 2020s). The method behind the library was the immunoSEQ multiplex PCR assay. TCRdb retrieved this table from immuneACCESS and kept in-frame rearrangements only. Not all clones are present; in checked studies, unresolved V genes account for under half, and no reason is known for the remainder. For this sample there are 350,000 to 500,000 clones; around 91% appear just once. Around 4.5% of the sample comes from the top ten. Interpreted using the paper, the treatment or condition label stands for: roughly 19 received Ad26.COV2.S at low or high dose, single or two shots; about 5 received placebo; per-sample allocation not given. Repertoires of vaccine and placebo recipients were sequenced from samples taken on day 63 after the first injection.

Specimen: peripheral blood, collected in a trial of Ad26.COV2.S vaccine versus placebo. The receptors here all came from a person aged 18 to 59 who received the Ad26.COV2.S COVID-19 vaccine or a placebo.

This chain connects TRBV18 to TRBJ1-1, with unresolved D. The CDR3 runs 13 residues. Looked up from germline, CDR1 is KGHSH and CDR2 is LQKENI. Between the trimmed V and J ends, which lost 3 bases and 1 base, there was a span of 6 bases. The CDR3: CASSPVQNTEAFF. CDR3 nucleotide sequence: TGTGCCAGCTCACCCGTCCAGAACACTGAAGCTTTCTTT.

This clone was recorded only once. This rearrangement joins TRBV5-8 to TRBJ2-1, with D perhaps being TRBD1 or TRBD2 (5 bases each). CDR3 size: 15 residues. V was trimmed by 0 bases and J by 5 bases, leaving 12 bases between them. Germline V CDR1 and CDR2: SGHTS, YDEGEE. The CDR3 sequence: CASSLGGVTNNEQFF. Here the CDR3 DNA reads TGTGCCAGCAGCTTGGGGGGCGTGACTAACAATGAGCAGTTCTTC.

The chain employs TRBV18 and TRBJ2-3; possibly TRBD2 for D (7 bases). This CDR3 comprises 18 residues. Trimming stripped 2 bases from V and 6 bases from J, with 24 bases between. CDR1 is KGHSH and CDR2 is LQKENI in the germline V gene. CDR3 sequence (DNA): TGTGCCAGCTCACCAGGGGACACAGGACTAGTTCTTTTGGATACGCAGTATTTT. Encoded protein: CASSPGDTGLVLLDTQYF.

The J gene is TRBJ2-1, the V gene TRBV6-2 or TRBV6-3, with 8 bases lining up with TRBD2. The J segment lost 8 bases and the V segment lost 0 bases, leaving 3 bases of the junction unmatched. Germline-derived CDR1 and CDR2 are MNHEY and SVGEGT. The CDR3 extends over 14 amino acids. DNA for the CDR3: TGTGCCAGCAGTTACTCCTCGACTAGCGATGAGCAGTTCTTC. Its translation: CASSYSSTSDEQFF.

CDR3 in DNA: TGTGCCAGCAGTGAGGGGGGGCACTATAGCAATCAGCCCCAGCATTTT. Translated, it gives CASSEGGHYSNQPQHF. V is TRBV6-1 and J is TRBJ1-5, with a tentative D call TRBD1 (6 bases). Germline CDR1 and CDR2: MNHNS and SASEGT. The germline V and J ends were trimmed by 3 bases and 0 bases, with 12 bases remaining between them. The CDR3 totals 16 residues.

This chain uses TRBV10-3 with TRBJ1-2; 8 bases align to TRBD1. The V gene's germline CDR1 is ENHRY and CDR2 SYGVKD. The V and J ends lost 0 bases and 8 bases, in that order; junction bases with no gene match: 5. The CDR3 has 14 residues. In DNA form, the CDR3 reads TGTGCCATCAGTGAGTCCCTGACAGGGGAAGGCTACACCTTC. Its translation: CAISESLTGEGYTF.

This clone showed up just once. CDR3 DNA: TGCGCCAGCAGCTTGGTTCCGACAGGGATGTTGACAGATACGCAGTATTTT. Amino acid sequence: CASSLVPTGMLTDTQYF. This chain links TRBV5-1 with TRBJ2-3, with 7 bases matching TRBD1. Germline V gives CDR1 SGHRS, CDR2 YFSETQ. The CDR3 covers 17 residues. After removal of 0 bases from V and 3 bases from J, the junction contained 10 bases not matched to a gene.

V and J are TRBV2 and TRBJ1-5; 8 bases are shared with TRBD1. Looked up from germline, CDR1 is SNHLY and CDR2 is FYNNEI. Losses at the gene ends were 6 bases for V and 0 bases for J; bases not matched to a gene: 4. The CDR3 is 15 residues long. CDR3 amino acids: CASRAQGASNQPQHF. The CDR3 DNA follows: TGTGCCAGCAGAGCTCAGGGGGCTAGCAATCAGCCCCAGCATTTT.